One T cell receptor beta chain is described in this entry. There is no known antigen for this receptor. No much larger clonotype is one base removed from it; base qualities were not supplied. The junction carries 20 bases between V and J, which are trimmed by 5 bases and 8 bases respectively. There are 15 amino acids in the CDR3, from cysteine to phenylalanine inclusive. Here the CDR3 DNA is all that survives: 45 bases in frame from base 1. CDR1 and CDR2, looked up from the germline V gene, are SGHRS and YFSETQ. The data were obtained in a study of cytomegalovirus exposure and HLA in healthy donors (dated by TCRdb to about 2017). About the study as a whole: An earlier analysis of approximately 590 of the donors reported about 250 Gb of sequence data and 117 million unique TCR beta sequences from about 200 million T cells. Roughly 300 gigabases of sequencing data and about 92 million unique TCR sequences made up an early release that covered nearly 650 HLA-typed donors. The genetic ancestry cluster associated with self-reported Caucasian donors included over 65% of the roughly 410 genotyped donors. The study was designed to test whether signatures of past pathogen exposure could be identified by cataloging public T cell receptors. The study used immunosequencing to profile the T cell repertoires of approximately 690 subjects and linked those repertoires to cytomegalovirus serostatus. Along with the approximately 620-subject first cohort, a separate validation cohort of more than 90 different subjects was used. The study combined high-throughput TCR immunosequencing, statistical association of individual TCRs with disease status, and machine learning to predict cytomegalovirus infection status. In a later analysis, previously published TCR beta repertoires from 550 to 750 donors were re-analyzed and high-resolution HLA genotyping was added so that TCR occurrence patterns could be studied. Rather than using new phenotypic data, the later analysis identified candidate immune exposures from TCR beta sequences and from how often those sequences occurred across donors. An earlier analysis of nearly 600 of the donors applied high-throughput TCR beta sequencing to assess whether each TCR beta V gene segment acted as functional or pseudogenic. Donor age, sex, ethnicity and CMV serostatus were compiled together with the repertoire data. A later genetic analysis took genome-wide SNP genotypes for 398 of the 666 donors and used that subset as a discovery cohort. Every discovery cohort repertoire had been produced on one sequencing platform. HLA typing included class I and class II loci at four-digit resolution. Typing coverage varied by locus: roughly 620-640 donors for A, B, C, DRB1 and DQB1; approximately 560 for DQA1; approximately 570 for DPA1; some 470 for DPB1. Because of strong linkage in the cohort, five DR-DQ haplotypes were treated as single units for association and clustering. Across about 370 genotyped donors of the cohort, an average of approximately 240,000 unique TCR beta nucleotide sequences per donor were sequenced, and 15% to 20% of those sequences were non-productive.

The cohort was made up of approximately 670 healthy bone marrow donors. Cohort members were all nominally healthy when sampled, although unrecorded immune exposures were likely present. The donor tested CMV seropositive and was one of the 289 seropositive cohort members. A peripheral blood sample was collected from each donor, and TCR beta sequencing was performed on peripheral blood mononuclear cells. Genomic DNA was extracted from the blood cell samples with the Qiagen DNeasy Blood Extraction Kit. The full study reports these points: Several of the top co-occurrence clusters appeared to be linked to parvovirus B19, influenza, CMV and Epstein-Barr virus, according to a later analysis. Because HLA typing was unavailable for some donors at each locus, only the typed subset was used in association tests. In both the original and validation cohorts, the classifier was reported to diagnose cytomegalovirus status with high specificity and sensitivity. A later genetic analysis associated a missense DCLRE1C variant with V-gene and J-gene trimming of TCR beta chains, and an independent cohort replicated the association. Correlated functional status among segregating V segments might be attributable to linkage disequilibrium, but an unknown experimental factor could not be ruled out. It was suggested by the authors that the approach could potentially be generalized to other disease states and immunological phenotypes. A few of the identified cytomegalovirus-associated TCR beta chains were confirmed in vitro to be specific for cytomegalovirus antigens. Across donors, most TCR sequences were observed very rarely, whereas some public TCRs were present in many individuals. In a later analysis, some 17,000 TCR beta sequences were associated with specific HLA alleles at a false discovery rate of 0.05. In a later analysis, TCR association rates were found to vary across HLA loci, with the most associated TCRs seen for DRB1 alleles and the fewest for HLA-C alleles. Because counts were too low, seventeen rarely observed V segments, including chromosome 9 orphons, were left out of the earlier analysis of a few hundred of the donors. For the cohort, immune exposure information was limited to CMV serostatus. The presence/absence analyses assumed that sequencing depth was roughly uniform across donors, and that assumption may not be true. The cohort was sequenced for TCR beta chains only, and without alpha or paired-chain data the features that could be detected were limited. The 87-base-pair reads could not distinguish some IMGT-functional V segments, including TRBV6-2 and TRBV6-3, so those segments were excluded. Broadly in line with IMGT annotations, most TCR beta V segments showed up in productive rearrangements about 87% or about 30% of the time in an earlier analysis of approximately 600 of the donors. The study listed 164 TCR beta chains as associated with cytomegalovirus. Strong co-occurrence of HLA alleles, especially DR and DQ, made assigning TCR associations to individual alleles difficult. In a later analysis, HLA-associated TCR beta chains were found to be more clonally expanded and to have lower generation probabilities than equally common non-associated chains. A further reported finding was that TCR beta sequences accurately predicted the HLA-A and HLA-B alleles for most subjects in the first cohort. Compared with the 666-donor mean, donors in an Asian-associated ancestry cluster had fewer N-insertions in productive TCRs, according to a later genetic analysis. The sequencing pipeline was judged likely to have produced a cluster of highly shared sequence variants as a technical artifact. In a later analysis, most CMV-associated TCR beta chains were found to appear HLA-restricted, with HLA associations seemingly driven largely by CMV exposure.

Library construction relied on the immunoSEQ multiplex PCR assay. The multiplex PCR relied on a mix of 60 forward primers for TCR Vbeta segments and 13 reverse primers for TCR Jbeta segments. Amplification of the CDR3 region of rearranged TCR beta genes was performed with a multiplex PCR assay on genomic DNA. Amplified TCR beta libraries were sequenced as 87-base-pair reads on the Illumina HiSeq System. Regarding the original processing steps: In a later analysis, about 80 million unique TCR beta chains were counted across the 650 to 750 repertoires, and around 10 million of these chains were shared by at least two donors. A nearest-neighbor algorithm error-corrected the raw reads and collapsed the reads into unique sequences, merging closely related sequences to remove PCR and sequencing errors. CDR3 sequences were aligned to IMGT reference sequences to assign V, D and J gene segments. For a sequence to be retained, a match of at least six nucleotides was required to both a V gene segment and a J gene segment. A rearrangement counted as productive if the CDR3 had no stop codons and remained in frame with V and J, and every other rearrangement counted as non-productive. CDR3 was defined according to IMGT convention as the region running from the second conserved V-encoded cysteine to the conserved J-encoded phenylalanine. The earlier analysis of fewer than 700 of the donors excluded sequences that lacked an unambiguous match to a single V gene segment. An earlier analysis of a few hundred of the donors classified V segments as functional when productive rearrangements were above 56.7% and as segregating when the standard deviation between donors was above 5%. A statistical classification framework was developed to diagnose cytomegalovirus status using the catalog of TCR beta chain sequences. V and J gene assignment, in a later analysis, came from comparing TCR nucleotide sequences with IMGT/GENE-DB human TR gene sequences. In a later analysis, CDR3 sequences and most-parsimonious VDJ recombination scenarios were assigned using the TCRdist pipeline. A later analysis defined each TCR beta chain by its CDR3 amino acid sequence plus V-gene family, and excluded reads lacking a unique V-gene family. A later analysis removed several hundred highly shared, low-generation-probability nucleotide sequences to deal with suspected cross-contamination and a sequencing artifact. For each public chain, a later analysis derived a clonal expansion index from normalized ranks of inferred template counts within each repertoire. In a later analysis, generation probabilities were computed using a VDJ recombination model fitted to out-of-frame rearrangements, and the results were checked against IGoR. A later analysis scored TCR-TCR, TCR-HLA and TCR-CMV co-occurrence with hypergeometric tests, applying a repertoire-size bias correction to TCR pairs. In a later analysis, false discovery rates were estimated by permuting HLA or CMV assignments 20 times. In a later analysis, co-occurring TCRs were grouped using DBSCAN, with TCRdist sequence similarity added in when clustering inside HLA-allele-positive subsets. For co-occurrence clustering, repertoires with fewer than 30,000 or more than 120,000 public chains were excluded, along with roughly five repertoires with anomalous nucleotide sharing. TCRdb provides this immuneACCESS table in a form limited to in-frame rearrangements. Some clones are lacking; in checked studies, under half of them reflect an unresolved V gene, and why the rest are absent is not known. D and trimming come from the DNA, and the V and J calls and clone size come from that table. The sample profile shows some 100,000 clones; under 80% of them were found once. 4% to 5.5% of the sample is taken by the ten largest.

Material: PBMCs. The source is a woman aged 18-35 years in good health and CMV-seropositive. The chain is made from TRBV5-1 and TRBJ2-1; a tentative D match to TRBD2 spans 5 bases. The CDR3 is CASSPSGAAVDEQFF. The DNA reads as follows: TGCGCCAGCAGTCCAAGCGGAGCTGCGGTTGATGAGCAGTTCTTC. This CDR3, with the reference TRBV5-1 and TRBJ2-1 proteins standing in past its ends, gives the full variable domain KAGVTQTPRYLIKTRGQQVTLSCSPISGHRSVSWYQQTPGQGLQFLFEYFSETQRNKGNFPGRFSGRQFSNSRSEMNVSTLELGDSALYLCASSPSGAAVDEQFFGPGTRLTVL.